This is a list of T cell receptor beta chains from one sample in a study of T cell repertoires in cytomegalovirus infection. From the reads, TCRdb called clonotypes with MiXCR, one entry per CDR3 protein. This sample has some 250,000 distinct CDR3 sequences, with less than 9.5% found just once. Sequencing was done on a sample of PBMCs. The receptors originated from a human donor in good health (CMV status not recorded). Some clones in this sample may be carry-over from other donors' samples. The CDR3 runs from the conserved cysteine through the conserved F or W. A D gene is named only where the DNA matches it firmly. Only some rows state a clone size, as once, few, many or a class for expanded clones.

V,J,D,size,DNA,CDR3
TRBV28,TRBJ1-4,NA,many,TGTGCCAGCAGTTCAGGGGAACGCCGGTCTAATGAAAAACTGTTTTTT,CASSSGERRSNEKLFF
TRBV7-2,TRBJ2-3,TRBD2,many,TGTGCCAGCAGCTTATGGGGACTAGCGGCAGATACGCAGTATTTT,CASSLWGLAADTQYF
TRBV7-2,TRBJ1-5,TRBD1,many,TGTGCCAGCCGCCAGACAGGGGTGAGCAATCAGCCCCAGCATTTT,CASRQTGVSNQPQHF
TRBV6-2/TRBV6-3,TRBJ1-1,TRBD1,few,TGTGCCAGCAGTTACCCATTGACAGGGATGAACACTGAAGCTTTCTTT,CASSYPLTGMNTEAFF
TRBV7-2,TRBJ2-2,TRBD1,NA,TGTGCCAGCAGCTTAGTTACGACAGGGGGCTACACCGGGGAGCTGTTTTTT,CASSLVTTGGYTGELFF
TRBV12-3/TRBV12-4,TRBJ1-1,NA,many,TGTGCCAGCAGTTTTCTGGGGGTCGCTTTCTTT,CASSFLGVAFF
TRBV4-1,TRBJ1-1,NA,many,TGCGCCAGCAGGGGATTGACGGTGAACACTGAAGCTTTCTTT,CASRGLTVNTEAFF
TRBV28,TRBJ2-7,TRBD1,many,TGTGCCAGCAGTCCCTCAGGGGGCTTCTCCTACGAGCAGTACTTC,CASSPSGGFSYEQYF
TRBV28,TRBJ1-2,NA,few,TGTGCCAGCGGGTCGGAGGGGGGCTACACCTTC,CASGSEGGYTF
TRBV7-2,TRBJ1-2,NA,many,TGTGCCAGCAGCTTATTTCCTCGGGACTATGGCTACACCTTC,CASSLFPRDYGYTF
TRBV7-3,TRBJ2-2,NA,many,TGTGCCAGCAGCATTAGCGGCACCGGGGAGCTGTTTTTT,CASSISGTGELFF
TRBV7-2,TRBJ1-2,NA,many,TGTGCCAGCAGCCAGACGGTCTATGGCTACACCTTC,CASSQTVYGYTF
TRBV28,TRBJ1-2,NA,NA,TGTGCCAGCAGACCGACGGGGGTTGATGGCTACACCTTC,CASRPTGVDGYTF
TRBV18,TRBJ1-3,NA,many,TGTGCCAGCTCCGGACAGAAAGGAAACACCATATATTTT,CASSGQKGNTIYF
TRBV6-2/TRBV6-3,TRBJ2-1,NA,many,TGTGCCAGCAATGCGGGGAGATACAATGAGCAGTTCTTC,CASNAGRYNEQFF
TRBV7-2,TRBJ2-7,TRBD1,many,TGTGCCAGCAGGGGACAGGGCTACGAGCAGTACTTC,CASRGQGYEQYF
TRBV28,TRBJ1-2,NA,many,TGTGCCAGCAAACCGGGAGATTCCTATGGCTACACCTTC,CASKPGDSYGYTF
TRBV7-9,TRBJ2-7,TRBD2,many,TGTGCCAGCAGCTTAATCGGCGGGAGTGGTGAGCAGTACTTC,CASSLIGGSGEQYF
TRBV12-3/TRBV12-4,TRBJ1-4,TRBD1,few,TGTGCCAGCAGTCCAGGGGGCGCGGGTGAAAAACTGTTTTTT,CASSPGGAGEKLFF
TRBV7-2,TRBJ2-7,TRBD2,many,TGTGCCAGCAGCTTGGCCGGGACTAGCAATTGGTCCGAGCAGTACTTC,CASSLAGTSNWSEQYF
TRBV20-1,TRBJ2-4,TRBD1,few,TGCAGTGCTAGAGGAGCCGACAGGGGGGGAAACATTCAGTACTTC,CSARGADRGGNIQYF
TRBV7-9,TRBJ1-6,NA,few,TGTGCCAGCAGCTTAGACGGGGATTCACCCCTCCACTTT,CASSLDGDSPLHF
TRBV7-3,TRBJ2-3,NA,many,TGTGCCAGCAGCTTAACGGGCCTAACCTTCACAGATACGCAGTATTTT,CASSLTGLTFTDTQYF
TRBV6-1,TRBJ2-1,NA,NA,TGTGCCAGCAGTGAAGGTCGGATGGAGCAGTTCTTC,CASSEGRMEQFF
TRBV12-3/TRBV12-4,TRBJ2-7,NA,NA,TGTGCCAGCAGTTTTGGGCCCCACGAGCAGTACTTC,CASSFGPHEQYF
TRBV6-2/TRBV6-3,TRBJ1-3,NA,NA,TGTGCCAGCAGTACATCAGCCGGAAACACCATATATTTT,CASSTSAGNTIYF
TRBV11-2,TRBJ2-3,NA,many,TGTGCCAGCAGCTTAGCCCCCCCCGATACGCAGTATTTT,CASSLAPPDTQYF
TRBV19,TRBJ2-3,TRBD2,many,TGTGCCAGTAGTTTTCGGACTAGCGGGATCACAGATACGCAGTATTTT,CASSFRTSGITDTQYF
TRBV5-1,TRBJ2-7,NA,many,TGCGCCAGCAGCGGAGTTTATGGAGTCCACGAGCAGTACTTC,CASSGVYGVHEQYF
TRBV5-1,TRBJ2-1,NA,few,TGCGCCAGCAGCCCACCTCGGGGGGCAGGGGATGAGCAGTTCTTC,CASSPPRGAGDEQFF
TRBV30,TRBJ2-3,NA,NA,TGTGCCTGGAGCCAGGGAGGGGGGTCAGATACGCAGTATTTT,CAWSQGGGSDTQYF
TRBV28,TRBJ2-7,NA,NA,TGTGCCAGCCCTAAGAACCGAGGTGGGGGAACGAGCGAGCAGTACTTC,CASPKNRGGGTSEQYF
TRBV7-2,TRBJ2-1,TRBD1,many,TGTGCCAGCAGCTCCGACAGGGCGTCCTACAATGAGCAGTTCTTC,CASSSDRASYNEQFF
TRBV7-2,TRBJ1-6,NA,many,TGTGCCAGCAGCTTAGTGCGGATTTCACCCCTCCACTTT,CASSLVRISPLHF
TRBV7-2,TRBJ1-1,NA,many,TGTGCCAGCAGCTTAGCAAACGTGGGCACTGAAGCTTTCTTT,CASSLANVGTEAFF
TRBV29-1,TRBJ2-1,NA,many,TGCAGCGTTGGTGTTAGCTCCTACAATGAGCAGTTCTTC,CSVGVSSYNEQFF
TRBV5-3,TRBJ2-5,NA,NA,TGTGCCAGCAGCTTCGGACCTCAGAAGACCCAGTACTTC,CASSFGPQKTQYF
TRBV20-1,TRBJ1-2,TRBD1,NA,TGCAGTGCTAGGGTCGCAGGGGGACGCTATGGCTACACCTTC,CSARVAGGRYGYTF
TRBV5-1,TRBJ1-1,NA,many,TGCGCCAGCAGCCCCTCGGGGGGGCTCGTGATCTTT,CASSPSGGLVIF
TRBV7-2,TRBJ2-1,TRBD2,many,TGTGCCAGCAGCGTAGGACTAGCGGGGGCCCAGAGTGAGCAGTTCTTC,CASSVGLAGAQSEQFF
TRBV7-9,TRBJ2-1,TRBD2,many,TGTGCCAGCAACCCCCCGTCTCTAGCGGGGGGCACTAGCTCCTACAATGAGCAGTTCTTC,CASNPPSLAGGTSSYNEQFF
TRBV29-1,TRBJ1-1,TRBD1,few,TGCAGCCTAGCAGGGGGCGCGGGGAACACTGAAGCTTTCTTT,CSLAGGAGNTEAFF
TRBV7-9,TRBJ2-5,NA,many,TGTGCCAGCAGCTCGATGACCCTTGGGGAGACCCAGTACTTC,CASSSMTLGETQYF
TRBV19,TRBJ1-5,TRBD1,few,TGTGCCAGTAGCCGACAGGGGCCCCGCAATAGCAATCAGCCCCAGCATTTT,CASSRQGPRNSNQPQHF
TRBV28,TRBJ1-5,TRBD1,many,TGTGCCAGCAACGAACCGGGACAGGGGTCTAATCAGCCCCAGCATTTT,CASNEPGQGSNQPQHF
TRBV4-1,TRBJ2-7,NA,few,TGCGCCAGCAGCCAAGAGGTAGGGATGTGGCAGTACTTC,CASSQEVGMWQYF
TRBV28,TRBJ1-5,NA,many,TGTGCCAGCAGTTTTTCCCCCATGTTGCCCCAGCATTTT,CASSFSPMLPQHF
TRBV20-1,TRBJ2-1,TRBD2,few,TGCAGTGCTACACTACTAGCGGGGGGGCCGGGTGAGCAGTTCTTC,CSATLLAGGPGEQFF
TRBV7-2,TRBJ2-1,NA,many,TGTGCCAGCAGCTCCAGACCCCTCCTCGGCAATGAGCAGTTCTTC,CASSSRPLLGNEQFF
TRBV7-8,TRBJ2-6,NA,many,TGTGCCAGCAAGACAGCTGGGGCCAACGTCCTGACTTTC,CASKTAGANVLTF
TRBV12-3/TRBV12-4,TRBJ1-1,NA,many,TGTGCCAGCAGCCAACCCCCCCGCGGGATGTTGGAACCGAACACTGAAGCTTTCTTT,CASSQPPRGMLEPNTEAFF
TRBV20-1,TRBJ1-3,NA,NA,TGCAGTGCTAGATGGGCCAGGGGAGCTTCTGGAAACACCATATATTTT,CSARWARGASGNTIYF
TRBV4-3,TRBJ2-1,TRBD2,few,TGCGCCAGCAGCCAACTAGCGGGAGGGCATCGGCTGTTCTTC,CASSQLAGGHRLFF
TRBV10-2,TRBJ1-1,NA,NA,TGCGCCAGCAGTCTCAGGGAGAGTTCCACTGAAGCTTTCTTT,CASSLRESSTEAFF
TRBV28,TRBJ1-5,TRBD1,few,TGTGCCAGCAGTTTATGGACAGGGGGCTTAACTTTGAATCAGCCCCAGCATTTT,CASSLWTGGLTLNQPQHF